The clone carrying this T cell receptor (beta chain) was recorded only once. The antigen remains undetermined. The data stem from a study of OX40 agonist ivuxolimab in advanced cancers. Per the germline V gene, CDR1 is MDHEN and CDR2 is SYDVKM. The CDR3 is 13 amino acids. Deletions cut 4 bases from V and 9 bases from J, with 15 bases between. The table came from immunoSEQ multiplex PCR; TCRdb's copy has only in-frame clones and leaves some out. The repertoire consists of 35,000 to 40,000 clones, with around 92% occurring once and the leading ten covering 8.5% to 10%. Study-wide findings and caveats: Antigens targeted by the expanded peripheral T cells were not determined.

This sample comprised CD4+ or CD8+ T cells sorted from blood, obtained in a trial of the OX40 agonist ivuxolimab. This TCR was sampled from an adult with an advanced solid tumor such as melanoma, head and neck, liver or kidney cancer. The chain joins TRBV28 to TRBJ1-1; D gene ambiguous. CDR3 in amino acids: CASSSVFKGKAFF. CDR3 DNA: TGTGCCAGCAGTTCGGTGTTCAAAGGGAAAGCTTTCTTT.